One and the same sample provided the 20 T cell receptor beta chains below, sequenced in a study of regulatory T cells in long-lasting Graves disease. Arm-PCR with iRepertoire HTBI primers amplified the CDR3 regions for these TCR beta libraries. TCRdb reprocessed the multiplex PCR reads via MiXCR and lists one record per CDR3 protein. Counted here are around 460,000 distinct CDR3 sequences, roughly 23% occurring once; the ten biggest clones make up over 10%. The time point: persistent/refractory GD, antithyroid drugs over 5 years with positive TRAb. Generation of the TCR library employed RNA extracted from PBMCs. The starting material was peripheral blood mononuclear cells (PBMCs), obtained when the disease was refractory, from a patient treated with antithyroid drugs. These receptors originate from a female donor with Graves disease.

This clonotype came up a few times. This chain links TRBV27 with TRBJ1-4; D ambiguous. The CDR3 consists of 12 residues. Looked up from germline, CDR1 is MNHEY and CDR2 is SMNVEV (reference sequence). V lost 8 bases, J lost 5 bases, and 9 bases lay in between. CDR3: CASGGFNEKLFF. CDR3 sequence (DNA): TGTGCCAGCGGAGGATTCAATGAAAAACTGTTTTTT.

The chain employs TRBV20-1 and TRBJ2-5; tentative D call: TRBD1 (5 bases). Deletions cut 6 bases from V and 1 base from J, with 12 bases between. Germline CDR1 DFQATT, CDR2 SNEGSKA (reference sequence). The CDR3 is 13 residues long. In nucleotides, the CDR3 is TGCAGTGCCGATGGACACCTCCAAGAGACCCAGTACTTC. This translates into CSADGHLQETQYF.

The rearrangement links TRBV7-9 to TRBJ2-3; D gene uncertain. V was cut by 5 bases and J by 5 bases, with 11 bases left in between. CDR3 length: 13 amino acids. In germline, CDR1 is SEHNR, CDR2 FQNEAQ (reference sequence). CDR3 residues: CASSPTAGDTQYF. In nucleotides, the CDR3 is TGTGCCAGCAGCCCGACGGCAGGAGATACGCAGTATTTT.

This clonotype was seen many times. The V gene is TRBV6-1, the J gene TRBJ1-5, with D possibly matching TRBD1 (6 bases). Trimming took off 6 bases at V and 0 bases at J, with 15 bases between the two ends. Per germline, CDR1 MNHNS and CDR2 SASEGT. The CDR3 covers 16 residues. The CDR3 protein is CASRPQRGGSNQPQHF. CDR3 sequence (DNA): TGTGCCAGCAGACCCCAGAGAGGGGGTAGCAATCAGCCCCAGCATTTT.

This clonotype occurred many times. The chain carries TRBV28 and TRBJ2-7; weak D call: TRBD2 (7 bases). This CDR3 is built from 13 residues. Germline CDR1 reads MDHEN; CDR2 reads SYDVKM. V was trimmed by 8 bases and J by 11 bases, leaving 22 bases between them. CDR3 in amino acids: CASSLRGPGTEYF. For the CDR3, the DNA is TGTGCCAGCTCTCTGCGGGGGCCCGGTACGGAGTACTTC.

This clonotype was picked up a small number of times. The V gene is TRBV20-1, the J gene TRBJ2-7; D remains ambiguous. The CDR3 covers 12 residues. Germline-derived CDR1 and CDR2 are DFQATT and SNEGSKA (reference sequence). V lost 2 bases and J 3 bases, leaving 8 bases between the germline ends. The CDR3 sequence: CSARSDGYEQYF. CDR3 sequence (DNA): TGCAGTGCTAGATCTGACGGCTACGAGCAGTACTTC.

A note on this clonotype: It may be a read error: a sequence one base away is much more abundant. The CDR3 spells CAIWVGARTEAFF. The CDR3 nucleotides are TGTGCCATCTGGGTAGGGGCGCGCACTGAAGCTTTCTTT. The chain uses TRBV6-4 and TRBJ1-1; a weak D match, TRBD1 (5 bases). Per the germline V gene, CDR1 is MRHNA and CDR2 is SNTAGT. V lost 10 bases and J 4 bases, leaving 16 bases between the germline ends. This CDR3 spans 13 amino acids.

This clonotype was counted ten times or more. V usage is TRBV2 and J usage is TRBJ1-4; TRBD1 matches at 9 bases. CDR3 length: 13 residues. Germline CDR1 reads SNHLY; CDR2 reads FYNNEI. V lost 7 bases to trimming and J lost 8 bases; unmatched junction nucleotides: 5. This CDR3 reads CASTRTGVEKLFF. DNA for the CDR3: TGTGCCAGCACGAGGACAGGGGTCGAAAAACTGTTTTTT.

In this sample, this clonotype turned up many times. The chain joins TRBV2 to TRBJ1-2; the D gene is possibly TRBD1 (5 bases). V shed 6 bases and J shed 7 bases, with 9 bases lying between them. This CDR3 contains 11 residues. The germline V gene has CDR1 SNHLY and CDR2 FYNNEI. CDR3 sequence: CASSTDSGYTF. CDR3 DNA: TGTGCCAGCAGCACCGACAGTGGCTACACCTTC.

This clonotype has just a few counts. The chain recombines TRBV7-6 with TRBJ2-7; 11 nucleotides line up with TRBD2. V was pared by 1 base and J by 7 bases, with 6 bases of the junction left unmatched. The germline V gene encodes CDR1 SGHVS and CDR2 FNYEAQ. The CDR3 is made up of 15 amino acids. The DNA for the CDR3 is TGTGCCAGCAGCTTAGGTAGCGGGAGGGCCTGGGAGCAGTACTTC. As protein: CASSLGSGRAWEQYF.

This chain links TRBV2 with TRBJ2-6; D possibly matches TRBD1 or TRBD2 (6 bases each). V shed 9 bases and J shed 0 bases, with 12 bases lying between them. CDR1 and CDR2 from the germline V gene are SNHLY and FYNNEI. The CDR3 totals 15 residues. The CDR3 reads CARGGPGSGANVLTF. DNA of the CDR3: TGTGCCAGAGGGGGGCCCGGCTCTGGGGCCAACGTCCTGACTTTC.

This clonotype was seen at least ten times. The J gene is TRBJ2-5, the V gene TRBV18; 11 nucleotides line up with TRBD1. Germline lookup yields CDR1 KGHSH and CDR2 LQKENI. With 8 bases clipped from V and 2 bases from J, the junction kept 7 bases outside the gene matches. The CDR3 sequence is 15 residues long. The CDR3 region has the DNA TGTGCCAGCAGCTTGGGGACAGGGGGACAAGAGACCCAGTACTTC. Amino acid sequence: CASSLGTGGQETQYF.

The sample holds many counts of this clonotype. The rearrangement joins TRBV28 to TRBJ1-1; TRBD1 is a possible D gene (5 bases). In germline, CDR1 is MDHEN, CDR2 SYDVKM. The CDR3 consists of 15 residues. V was cut by 6 bases and J by 4 bases, with 18 bases left in between. The CDR3 sequence is CASSLPGFRGTEAFF. The CDR3 DNA reads as TGTGCCAGCAGCTTACCAGGGTTTCGGGGCACTGAAGCTTTCTTT.

This clonotype came up many times. The chain couples TRBV7-2 to TRBJ2-6; D unclear. The CDR3 is 14 amino acids. Per germline, CDR1 SGHTA and CDR2 FQGNSA. V shed 7 bases and J shed 0 bases, with 7 bases lying between them. The CDR3 here is CASTEHSGANVLTF. DNA for the CDR3: TGTGCCAGCACCGAGCACTCTGGGGCCAACGTCCTGACTTTC.

This clonotype was recorded many times. This chain uses TRBV12-3 or TRBV12-4 with TRBJ2-7, with D maybe TRBD2 (6 bases). V gave up 4 bases and J gave up 2 bases, with 12 bases separating them. The CDR3 spans 14 residues. DNA of the CDR3: TGTGCCAGCAGTTCCGGACTATACACCTACGAGCAGTACTTC. Its translation: CASSSGLYTYEQYF.

The sample holds a few counts of this clonotype. The rearrangement uses TRBV6-5 and TRBJ2-7; 7 nucleotides line up with TRBD1. The CDR3 covers 13 residues. J gave up 5 bases and V 6 bases, and 7 bases lay outside the gene matches. The V gene's germline CDR1 is MNHEY and CDR2 SVGAGI. DNA of the CDR3: TGTGCCAGCAGGTACAGGGGAGTCAACGAGCAGTACTTC. This encodes CASRYRGVNEQYF.

This chain joins TRBV5-6 and TRBJ2-3, with unresolved D. CDR3 length equals 15 residues. Trimming took off 0 bases at V and 4 bases at J, with 12 bases between the two ends. Germline V CDR1 and CDR2: SGHDT, YYEEEE. The chain's CDR3 is CASSLGGPGADTQYF. The CDR3 DNA reads TGTGCCAGCAGCTTGGGCGGCCCTGGGGCAGATACGCAGTATTTT.

V usage is TRBV19 and J usage is TRBJ1-5, with D hard to call. The CDR3 sequence is 16 residues long. The germline gives CDR1 LNHDA, CDR2 SQIVND (reference sequence). Trimming cost V 3 bases and J 8 bases, with 20 bases left between them. This CDR3 is CASSIEGRIDEEPQHF. CDR3 bases: TGTGCCAGTAGTATTGAGGGCAGGATCGATGAGGAGCCCCAGCATTTT.

The chain uses TRBV19 and TRBJ1-1, with D uncertain. Trimming left V 5 bases short and J 8 bases short, with 9 bases between. CDR1 is LNHDA, CDR2 SQIVND, per germline (reference sequence). CDR3 size: 11 residues. CDR3 loop: CASSVTREAFF. The CDR3 DNA is TGTGCCAGTAGTGTAACACGGGAAGCTTTCTTT.

The CDR3: CASSRDMNTGELFF. The CDR3 DNA sequence: TGCGCCAGCAGCCGAGATATGAACACCGGGGAGCTGTTTTTT. V usage is TRBV5-1 and J usage is TRBJ2-2; D is ambiguous. In germline, CDR1 is SGHRS, CDR2 YFSETQ. V lost 4 bases, J lost 1 base, and 8 bases lay in between. This CDR3 is 14 amino acids long.